Listed here are 19 T cell receptor beta chains from one sample, sequenced in a study of blood T cells in healthy people across ages. Primed by a sample-barcoded 5' primer and a J-beta primer mix, a second PCR proceeded for 7 to 11 cycles. In TCRdb, the 5' RACE reads were re-called with MiXCR into one record per CDR3 protein. The sample gives 540,000 or so distinct CDR3 sequences, roughly 29% of which show up once; around 18% is in the top ten. Sample: blood. The receptors were sampled from a woman aged 70-85 years in good health.

This clonotype was picked up many times. V gene TRBV20-1 combines with J gene TRBJ2-5; D not resolved. V lost 4 bases to trimming and J lost 4 bases, with 7 bases between them. Germline values: CDR1 DFQATT, CDR2 SNEGSKA (reference sequence). This CDR3 is built from 11 residues. As DNA, the CDR3 is TGCAGTGCTACCCCAGCAGAGACCCAGTACTTC. This translates into CSATPAETQYF.

The chain recombines TRBV7-2 with TRBJ2-3; D not resolved. Germline V CDR1 and CDR2: SGHTA, FQGNSA. Trimming took off 0 bases at V and 5 bases at J, with 6 bases between the two ends. This CDR3 has 13 amino acids. The DNA for the CDR3 is TGTGCCAGCAGCTTAGCGGACGGAGATACGCAGTATTTT. This encodes CASSLADGDTQYF.

This chain joins TRBV20-1 and TRBJ2-2; 8 bases fit TRBD1. The CDR3 runs 14 residues. Germline V gives CDR1 DFQATT, CDR2 SNEGSKA (reference sequence). The J segment lost 6 bases and the V segment lost 0 bases, leaving 3 bases of the junction unmatched. The CDR3, as DNA: TGCAGTGCTAGAGAGCACAGGGGGTCCGGGGAGCTGTTTTTT. Its protein is CSAREHRGSGELFF.

This rearrangement joins TRBV7-6 to TRBJ1-4; D is ambiguous. The CDR3 extends over 16 amino acids. The ends were cut back, 2 bases at V and 0 bases at J, with 10 bases in the middle. From germline, CDR1 is SGHVS and CDR2 FNYEAQ. The CDR3 sequence is CASSLQLATTNEKLFF. The DNA of the CDR3 is TGTGCCAGCAGCTTACAACTGGCCACAACTAATGAAAAACTGTTTTTT.

The chain recombines TRBV12-3 or TRBV12-4 with TRBJ2-7, with D unresolved. Trimming shortened V by 4 bases and J by 11 bases, and 12 bases separated the two germline ends. CDR3 length: 11 residues. Here the CDR3 DNA reads TGTGCCAGCAGTTCTGGGCCAGCCAAGTACTTC. It specifies CASSSGPAKYF.

The genes are TRBV6-5 and TRBJ1-2; 8 bases map to TRBD1. CDR1 is MNHEY, CDR2 SVGAGI, per germline. The CDR3 length is 14 residues. The junction had 5 bases not matched to a gene; V was cut back by 6 bases and J by 2 bases. The CDR3 spells CASRQTGVNYGYTF. The DNA of the CDR3 is TGTGCCAGCAGGCAGACAGGGGTAAACTATGGCTACACCTTC.

This clonotype was found many times. The J gene is TRBJ1-1, the V gene TRBV12-3 or TRBV12-4; no reliable D call. With 3 bases removed from V and 4 bases from J, the gap between germline ends came to 12 bases. The length of the CDR3 is 14 residues. The CDR3 bases are TGTGCCAGCAGTTTCTCGGCGGGTGGCACTGAAGCTTTCTTT. It yields the protein CASSFSAGGTEAFF.

The rearrangement joins TRBV4-3 to TRBJ2-4, with D possibly called TRBD1 or TRBD2 (5 bases each). Germline-derived CDR1 and CDR2 are LGHNA and YSLEER. This CDR3 spans 15 amino acids. The V gene lost 1 base and the J gene lost 1 base, with 8 bases spanning the gap. CDR3: CASSQGWGAKNIQYF. CDR3 DNA: TGCGCCAGCAGCCAAGGGTGGGGGGCCAAAAACATTCAGTACTTC.

There are a few counts of this clonotype. This rearrangement joins TRBV6-2 or TRBV6-3 to TRBJ1-1, with unresolved D. V was trimmed by 5 bases and J by 5 bases, leaving 15 bases between them. Germline CDR1 is MNHEY and CDR2 is SVGEGT. The CDR3 contains 14 residues. The chain's CDR3 is CASSPLPWRTEAFF. CDR3 DNA: TGTGCCAGCAGTCCCTTGCCCTGGCGGACTGAAGCTTTCTTT.

This clonotype has more than one count but fewer than ten. This chain connects TRBV4-2 to TRBJ2-5, with 8 positions matching TRBD2. The V gene's germline CDR1 is LGHNA and CDR2 YNFKEQ. The CDR3 consists of 15 residues. V trimming: 1 base; J trimming: 5 bases; junction bases outside the gene matches: 6. The CDR3 here is CASSQGSPSGETQYF. DNA of the CDR3: TGTGCCAGCAGCCAAGGATCACCTAGCGGGGAGACCCAGTACTTC.

The chain is built from TRBV4-3 and TRBJ2-5, with D unresolved. The CDR3 sequence is 13 residues long. The ends were cut back, 0 bases at V and 5 bases at J, with 7 bases in the middle. From germline, CDR1 is LGHNA and CDR2 YSLEER. CDR3 loop: CASSQEVGETQYF. For the CDR3, the DNA is TGCGCCAGCAGCCAAGAGGTCGGGGAGACCCAGTACTTC.

This clonotype was found a few times. This CDR3 reads CASSWGRSGYNEQFF. The DNA of the CDR3 is TGCGCCAGCAGCTGGGGGCGGAGCGGTTACAATGAGCAGTTCTTC. The chain joins TRBV5-1 to TRBJ2-1; D is perhaps TRBD1 (6 bases). CDR3 length equals 15 residues. From germline, CDR1 is SGHRS and CDR2 YFSETQ. Trimming shortened V by 3 bases and J by 4 bases, and 14 bases separated the two germline ends.

The V call is TRBV20-1, the J call TRBJ2-3; no definite D call. V dropped 0 bases and J dropped 2 bases, with 6 bases sitting between them. The CDR3 is made up of 13 amino acids. The germline CDR1 and CDR2 sequences are DFQATT and SNEGSKA (reference sequence). In DNA, the CDR3 is TGCAGTGCTAGAGATCCCTACACAGATACGCAGTATTTT. Its protein is CSARDPYTDTQYF.

The rearrangement joins TRBV7-9 to TRBJ2-1, with TRBD2 matching over 9 bases. V shed 7 bases and J 8 bases; nucleotides not matched to a gene: 9. This CDR3 spans 14 amino acids. CDR1 and CDR2 (germline): SEHNR, FQNEAQ (reference sequence). CDR3 nucleotide sequence: TGTGCCAGCACCCAGACTAGCGGTGGTTATGAGCAGTTCTTC. Amino acids: CASTQTSGGYEQFF.

There are a few counts of this clonotype. The rearrangement uses TRBV12-3 or TRBV12-4 and TRBJ2-5; D is possibly TRBD2 (5 bases). This CDR3 has 15 residues. V was clipped by 1 base and J by 8 bases, with 17 bases between them. The CDR3 nucleotides read TGTGCCAGCAGTTTAGGTGGAGGCTACCCAGTTACCCAGTACTTC. Its translation: CASSLGGGYPVTQYF.

The chain links TRBV10-3 to TRBJ2-1; no clear D gene. This CDR3 has 13 residues. The germline V gene has CDR1 ENHRY and CDR2 SYGVKD. V was cut by 4 bases and J by 7 bases, with 11 bases left in between. The chain's CDR3 is CAISGGLKNEQFF. The DNA for the CDR3 is TGTGCCATCAGTGGTGGGCTCAAGAATGAGCAGTTCTTC.

This chain uses TRBV7-2 with TRBJ1-1; 8 bases line up with TRBD1. V lost 2 bases, J lost 0 bases, and 2 bases stayed unmatched. CDR3 length: 15 amino acids. Germline V gene sequence: CDR1 SGHTA, CDR2 FQGNSA. In nucleotides, the CDR3 is TGTGCCAGCAGCTTAATGGGACAGGTGAACACTGAAGCTTTCTTT. Translated: CASSLMGQVNTEAFF.

In this sample, this clonotype turned up a few times. The junction and the germline gene differ at one end; a read error may be behind it. This sequence joins TRBV3-1 and TRBJ1-2; D unclear. This CDR3 is built from 12 residues. Germline V gene lookup returns CDR1 LGHDT and CDR2 YNNKEL (reference sequence). CDR3 nucleotides: TGTGCCAGCAGCCAAGTCATCTCTGTGTTGGTCTTC. It codes for CASSQVISVLVF. The variable domain in full, completed from reference TRBV3-1 and TRBJ1-2, reads DTAVSQTPKYLVTQMGNDKSIKCEQNLGHDTMYWYKQDSKKFLKIMFSYNNKELIINETVPNRFSPKSPDKAHLNLHINSLELGDSAVYFCASSQVISVLVFGSGTRLTVV.

This sequence joins TRBV5-1 and TRBJ2-1; D call uncertain. The CDR3 covers 15 residues. V was shortened by 1 base and J by 6 bases, with 14 bases between the two germline ends. In germline, CDR1 is SGHRS, CDR2 YFSETQ. The CDR3 DNA reads TGCGCCAGCAGCTTGTTGACTCGTGGTACCAATGAGCAGTTCTTC. It yields the protein CASSLLTRGTNEQFF.